Below are 3 T cell receptor beta chains sequenced from a single sample in a study of identical twins. TCRdb re-derived calls from the 5' RACE reads in MiXCR, one entry per CDR3 protein. Of under 900,000 distinct CDR3 sequences in the sample, around an eighth were seen once. The same sample was also studied in work on yellow fever vaccine responses in identical twins.

Sequencing was carried out using PBMCs. The receptor source for this set is a woman between 18 and 29 years old in good health.

There are a few counts of this clonotype. V gene TRBV6-4 combines with J gene TRBJ2-2; weak D call: TRBD2 (5 bases). V lost 0 bases and J lost 5, with 7 bases in between. Germline V gene lookup returns CDR1 MRHNA and CDR2 SNTAGT. CDR3 size: 14 residues. The CDR3 DNA reads as TGTGCCAGCAGTGACTCCGGGATTACCGGGGAGCTGTTTTTT. Amino acids: CASSDSGITGELFF.

This sequence joins TRBV4-1 and TRBJ1-5; no clear D. CDR3 length: 15 amino acids. Trimming removed 1 base at V and 3 bases at J, with 10 bases between. CDR1 and CDR2 (germline): MGHRA, YSYEKL. The CDR3 region is CASSQGGPVNQPQHF. CDR3 in DNA: TGCGCCAGCAGCCAAGGGGGTCCAGTCAATCAGCCCCAGCATTTT.

The chain carries TRBV28 and TRBJ2-2, with D perhaps assigned TRBD1 or TRBD2 (5 bases each). This CDR3 spans 15 amino acids. Germline V CDR1 and CDR2: MDHEN, SYDVKM. V gave up 5 bases and J gave up 6 bases, with 16 bases separating them. In nucleotides, the CDR3 is TGTGCCAGCAGTAAATACTCGGGACCGTCCGGGGAGCTGTTTTTT. This translates into CASSKYSGPSGELFF.